This T cell receptor (beta chain) emerged from a study of follicular helper T cells after annual influenza vaccination. Study background: For some subjects, blood spans the 2013-2014, 2014-2015 and 2015-2016 annual vaccinations. Notes on the study in general: ICOS+CD38+ cTfh clonality change tracked circulating plasmablast frequency change. Day 7 ICOS+CD38+ clones later appeared mostly in ICOS-CD38- cTfh.

Sequencing of TCRB used Survey level resolution. The protocol was immunoSEQ multiplex PCR, while the TCRdb copy is restricted to in-frame clones and leaves out a portion. Of several thousand clones in the sample, around four fifths were seen once. Time point of the sample: 2014-2015 season, 7 days after vaccination. On this clone: Antigen: not known.

Germline V CDR1 and CDR2: MDHEN, SYDVKM. V lost 10 bases, J lost 3 bases, and 5 bases stayed unmatched. The CDR3 runs 13 residues. The chain uses TRBV28 and TRBJ2-2, with 7 bases fitting TRBD1. Here the sequenced sample was CXCR5+ CD38- circulating T follicular helper cells from blood, taken 7 days after influenza vaccination. Subset meaning: circulating Tfh, non-naive CD4+CXCR5+PD-1+ (ICOS+CD38+ or ICOS-CD38-). This TCR was recovered from an adult who received the influenza vaccine. For the CDR3, the DNA is TGTGCCACATTCGGACAGGACACCGGGGAGCTGTTTTTT. Amino acids: CATFGQDTGELFF.